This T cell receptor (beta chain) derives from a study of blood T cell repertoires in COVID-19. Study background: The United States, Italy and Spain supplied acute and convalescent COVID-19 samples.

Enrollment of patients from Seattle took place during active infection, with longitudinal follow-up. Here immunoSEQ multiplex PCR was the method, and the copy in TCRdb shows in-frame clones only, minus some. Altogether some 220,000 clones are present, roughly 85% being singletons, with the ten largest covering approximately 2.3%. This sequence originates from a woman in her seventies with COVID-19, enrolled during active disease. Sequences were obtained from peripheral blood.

This CDR3 reads CASSSGRGNYGYTF. The CDR3 region has the DNA TGTGCCAGCAGTTCCGGCAGGGGGAACTATGGCTACACCTTC. The chain links TRBV6-5 to TRBJ1-2; 7 nucleotides align to TRBD1. The V gene's germline CDR1 is MNHEY and CDR2 SVGAGI. Germline trimming cut 4 bases from V and 2 bases from J; bases unmatched to any gene: 4. This CDR3 comprises 14 residues.